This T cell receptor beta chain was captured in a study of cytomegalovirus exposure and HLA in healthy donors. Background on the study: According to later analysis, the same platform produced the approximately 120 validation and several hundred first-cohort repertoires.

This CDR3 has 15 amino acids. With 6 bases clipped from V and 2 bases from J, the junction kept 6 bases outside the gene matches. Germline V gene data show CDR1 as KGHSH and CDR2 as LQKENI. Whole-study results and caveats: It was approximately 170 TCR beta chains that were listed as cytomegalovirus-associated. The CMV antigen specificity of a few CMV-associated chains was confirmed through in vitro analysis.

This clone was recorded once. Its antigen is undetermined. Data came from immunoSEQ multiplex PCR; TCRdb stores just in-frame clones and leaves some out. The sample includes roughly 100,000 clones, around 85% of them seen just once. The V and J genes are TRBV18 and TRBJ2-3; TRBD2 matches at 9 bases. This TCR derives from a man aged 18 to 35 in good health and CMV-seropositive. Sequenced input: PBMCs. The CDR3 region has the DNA TGTGCCAGCTCTACGGGACTAGCCCCCACAGATACGCAGTATTTT. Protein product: CASSTGLAPTDTQYF.